This T cell receptor beta chain was retrieved from a study of blood T cells in healthy people across ages. About the research overall: Researchers report that template switching captured about one barcoded beta molecule per two T cells.

The authors ran a second PCR of 7 to 11 cycles using a sample-barcoded 5' primer and a J-beta primer mix. All samples yielded 3 million or more CDR3-containing paired-end reads. TCRdb re-derived calls from the 5' RACE reads in MiXCR, one entry per CDR3 protein. Counted here are about 1.1 million distinct CDR3 sequences, around two fifths occurring once; the ten biggest clones make up under 15%. Donation came from healthy Caucasian individuals in Russia who were aged about 6 to 95. CDR3 length: 15 residues. The V end lost 4 bases, the J end lost 3 bases, and 16 bases lay between the germline ends. Germline assignment: CDR1 MDHEN and CDR2 SYDVKM. This clonotype occurred a few times.

The material sequenced was blood. This sequence joins TRBV28 and TRBJ2-7; possible D gene TRBD2, 7 bases. The clonotype comes from a man aged 18 to 30 in good health. CDR3 sequence: CASSSPSGGVYEQYF. As DNA, the CDR3 is TGTGCCAGCAGTTCCCCGTCGGGGGGCGTCTACGAGCAGTACTTC.